This entry concerns a single T cell receptor (beta chain). This clonotype was detected ten times or more. Its antigen is currently not known. No much larger clone is present one base from it, and per-base qualities are unavailable. The CDR3 sequence holds 14 residues, the cysteine and phenylalanine included. Only CDR3 DNA remains: 42 bases, in frame from the first base. The junction shows trimming of 3 bases on V and 2 bases on J, plus 5 bases between the germline ends. Sequenced on an Illumina NovaSeq 6000. cDNA libraries for TCRalpha and TCRbeta were prepared by 5'RACE using constant-segment primers, with sample barcodes and unique molecular identifiers added. RNA was extracted from every sample with Trizol reagent. Libraries were amplified in two PCR steps, with a second sample barcode and Illumina TruSeq adapters added in the second step. Libraries were sequenced on an Illumina NovaSeq with 2 x 150 bp paired-end reads. Turning to the authors' computational methods: Reads were demultiplexed and collapsed into UMI-guided consensus sequences with migec v1.2.7. Using mixcr v2.1.11, UMI consensuses were aligned to TRA and TRB V and J templates and then assembled into clonotypes. A clonotype was counted as expanded or contracted only if both edgeR and NoisET called the change significant, with noise models trained on biological replicates. For edgeR calls, the cutoffs were a false discovery rate-adjusted p below 0.01 and a log2 fold-change threshold of 1. As an exploratory analysis of dynamics, PCA with hierarchical clustering was applied to max-normalized trajectories of the 1000 most abundant clonotypes. Separately sequenced CD4+ and CD8+ repertoires were used to assign a CD4 or CD8 phenotype to each responding clone. TCRdb reprocessing: public reads trimmed at Q25 with fastp, clones called with MiXCR, in-frame beta chains kept. Duplicate CDR3 protein sequences are folded into a single record with the most common DNA and genes. These V and J calls originate from TCRdb's pipeline instead of the authors' own analysis. Here the sample has about 280,000 distinct CDR3 sequences; less than 9.5% occur a single time. About 22% of the sample goes to the ten largest clones.

This sample was included in a study of T-cell memory formation after mild COVID-19 listed by TCRdb under 2021. At the level of the whole study: Most TCR sequence clusters were specific to one of the two donors. The cohort comprised two young, previously healthy adult volunteers, one female and one male. In a couple of donors, T-cell clones that expanded and contracted after mild COVID-19 were tracked by sequencing TCRalpha and TCRbeta repertoires over time. Broad study findings and their caveats: Only a couple of mild cases were covered in the study, and larger cohorts including severe cases with pre-infection samples were considered necessary. Contracting CD4+ clones appeared mostly in the CM and EM memory subsets, whereas CD8+ clones were enriched in EMRA. Some responding clones were detected in pre-infection memory, which suggested that pre-existing cross-reactive memory T cells had joined the SARS-CoV-2 response. SARS-CoV-2 specificity was not confirmed for the second-wave clones peaking on day 37. Balanced CD4/CD8 phenotypes were observed for clones contracting from day 15 to 85, whereas a bias towards CD4+ was observed for a second wave of clones expanding from day 15 to 37.

Ficoll-Paque density gradient centrifugation was used to isolate PBMCs. In this chain, TRBV12-3 or TRBV12-4 is recombined with TRBJ2-6; no D gene is confidently identified. The sequence derives from a man aged 18 to 35 who had mild COVID-19 (a few samples of this study predate the infection). The sample titles of this study are shuffled in the database, so cell type and time point are left out; the donor was told from shared clones. The specimen was PBMCs or a T cell subset sorted from them (not recorded which). The CDR3 reads CASSFKTGANVLTF. The DNA reads TGTGCCAGCAGTTTCAAGACTGGGGCCAACGTCCTGACTTTC.